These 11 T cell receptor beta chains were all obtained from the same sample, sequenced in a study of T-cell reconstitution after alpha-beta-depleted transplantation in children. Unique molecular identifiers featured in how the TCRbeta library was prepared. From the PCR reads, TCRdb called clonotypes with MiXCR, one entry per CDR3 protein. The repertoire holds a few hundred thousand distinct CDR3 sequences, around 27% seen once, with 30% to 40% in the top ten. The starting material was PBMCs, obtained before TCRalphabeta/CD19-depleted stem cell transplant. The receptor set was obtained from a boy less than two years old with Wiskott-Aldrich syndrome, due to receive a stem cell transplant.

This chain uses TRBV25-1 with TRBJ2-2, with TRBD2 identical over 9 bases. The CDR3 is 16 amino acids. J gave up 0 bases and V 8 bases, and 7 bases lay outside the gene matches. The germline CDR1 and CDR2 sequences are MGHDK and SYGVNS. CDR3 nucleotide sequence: TGTGCCAGCGAGAGGGCTAGCGGGACGAACACCGGGGAGCTGTTTTTT. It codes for CASERASGTNTGELFF.

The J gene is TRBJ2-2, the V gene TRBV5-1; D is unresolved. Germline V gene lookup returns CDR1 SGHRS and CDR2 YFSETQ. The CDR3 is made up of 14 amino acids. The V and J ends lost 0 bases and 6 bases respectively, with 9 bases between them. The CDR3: CASSLAGRPGELFF. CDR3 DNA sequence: TGCGCCAGCAGCTTGGCCGGCCGCCCCGGGGAGCTGTTTTTT.

The CDR3 loop is CAISEPGARNQPQHF. DNA for the CDR3: TGTGCCATCAGTGAGCCGGGGGCTCGCAATCAGCCCCAGCATTTT. The chain combines TRBV10-3 with TRBJ1-5, with D possibly being TRBD1 (6 bases). Germline CDR1 ENHRY, CDR2 SYGVKD. CDR3 length equals 15 residues. V lost 2 bases, J lost 2 bases, and 10 bases lay in between.

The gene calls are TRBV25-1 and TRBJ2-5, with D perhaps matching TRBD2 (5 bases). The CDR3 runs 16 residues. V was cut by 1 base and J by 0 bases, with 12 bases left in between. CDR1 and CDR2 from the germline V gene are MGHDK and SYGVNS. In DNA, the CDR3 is TGTGCCAGCAGTGAATGGTCTAGGAGGAACCAAGAGACCCAGTACTTC. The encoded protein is CASSEWSRRNQETQYF.

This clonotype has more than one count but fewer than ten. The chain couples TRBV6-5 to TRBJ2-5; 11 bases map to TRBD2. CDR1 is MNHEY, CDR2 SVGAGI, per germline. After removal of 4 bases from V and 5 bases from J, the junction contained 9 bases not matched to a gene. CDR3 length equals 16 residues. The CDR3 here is CASSSGIAGGSETQYF. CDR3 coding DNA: TGTGCCAGCAGTTCAGGAATAGCGGGAGGGTCGGAGACCCAGTACTTC.

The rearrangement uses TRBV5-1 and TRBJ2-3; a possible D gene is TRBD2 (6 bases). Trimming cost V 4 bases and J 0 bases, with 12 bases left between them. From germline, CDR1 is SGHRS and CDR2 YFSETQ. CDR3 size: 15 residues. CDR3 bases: TGCGCCAGCAGCGACGGGACTCCTAGCACAGATACGCAGTATTTT. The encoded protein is CASSDGTPSTDTQYF.

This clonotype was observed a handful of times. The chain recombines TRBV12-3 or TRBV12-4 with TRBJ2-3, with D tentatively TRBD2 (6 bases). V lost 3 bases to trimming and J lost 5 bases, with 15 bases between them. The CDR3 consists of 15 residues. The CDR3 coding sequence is TGTGCCAGCAGTTTTGGAGGGCGTACTTTAGATACGCAGTATTTT. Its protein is CASSFGGRTLDTQYF.

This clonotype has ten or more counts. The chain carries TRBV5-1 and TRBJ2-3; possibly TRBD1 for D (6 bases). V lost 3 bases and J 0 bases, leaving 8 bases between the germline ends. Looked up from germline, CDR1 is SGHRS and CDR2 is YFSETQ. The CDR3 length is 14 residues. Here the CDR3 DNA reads TGCGCCAGCAGCTCGGACAGCAGCACAGATACGCAGTATTTT. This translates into CASSSDSSTDTQYF.

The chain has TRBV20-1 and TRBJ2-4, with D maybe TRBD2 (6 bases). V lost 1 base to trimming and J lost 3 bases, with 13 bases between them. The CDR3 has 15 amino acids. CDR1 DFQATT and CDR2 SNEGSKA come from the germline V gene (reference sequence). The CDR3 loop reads CSARGLDSVKNIQYF. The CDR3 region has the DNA TGCAGTGCTAGAGGACTAGATTCGGTCAAAAACATTCAGTACTTC.

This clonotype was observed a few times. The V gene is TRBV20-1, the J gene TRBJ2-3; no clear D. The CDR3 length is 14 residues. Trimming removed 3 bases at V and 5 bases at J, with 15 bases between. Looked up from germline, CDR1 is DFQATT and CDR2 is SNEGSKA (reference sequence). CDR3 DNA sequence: TGCAGTGCTAGGGCTACCCGTGTCGGAGATACGCAGTATTTT. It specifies CSARATRVGDTQYF.

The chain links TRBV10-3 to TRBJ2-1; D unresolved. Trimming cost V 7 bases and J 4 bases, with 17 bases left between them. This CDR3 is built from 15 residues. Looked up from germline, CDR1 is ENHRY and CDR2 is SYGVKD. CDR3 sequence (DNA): TGTGCCATCAACCGTGTCCACTCAGATTACAATGAGCAGTTCTTC. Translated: CAINRVHSDYNEQFF.